The following is a TCR beta chain sequence with its context. Its antigen is as yet unknown. Germline-derived CDR1 and CDR2 are SGHAT and FQNNGV. The CDR3 contains 12 residues. V shed 4 bases and J shed 13 bases, with 13 bases lying between them. The sample belongs to a study of T-cell memory formation after mild COVID-19. Broader study findings: Contracting clones from day 15 to 85 showed balanced CD4/CD8; later expanders favored CD4+. Among contracting clones, CD4+ were mainly CM/EM and CD8+ enriched in EMRA.

5'RACE with constant-segment primers yielded barcoded, UMI-tagged TCR alpha and TCR beta cDNA libraries. TCRdb independently ran MiXCR on the 5' RACE reads; one entry per CDR3 protein. The sample lists about 240,000 distinct CDR3 sequences, around 10% seen once, with around 21% in the top ten. The chain employs TRBV11-2 and TRBJ1-4, with TRBD1 as a possible D gene (6 bases). Material: PBMCs or a T cell subset sorted from them (not recorded which). The TCR comes from a young man who had mild COVID-19 (a few samples of this study predate the infection). Cell type and time point are not known. The DNA for the CDR3 is TGTGCCAGCAGCTCTCCTGGGGGGGCACTGTTTTTT. Translation: CASSSPGGALFF.